This T cell receptor beta chain was recorded in a study of radiotherapy plus CTLA-4 blockade in lung cancer. A remark on this clone: Antigen unknown.

CTLA-4 blockade with ipilimumab, together with focal radiation, was given to patients with chemo-refractory metastatic non-small-cell lung cancer. Sequencing was performed with immunoSEQ multiplex PCR; in TCRdb, only in-frame clones are kept and a portion is missing. The sample lists 100,000 or so clones, about 80% occurring once. V lost 6 bases and J lost 0, with 15 bases in between. The CDR3 is 15 residues long. Germline CDR1 reads SGHDT; CDR2 reads YYEEEE. Whole-study results and caveats: Peripheral blood showed expansion of tumor-derived TCR clones after radiotherapy and ipilimumab. Per reports, early blood T cell clone dynamics, plus interferon-beta, forecast response most strongly.

The J gene is TRBJ1-1, the V gene TRBV5-6; maybe TRBD1 (5 bases). The sequence was obtained from a human donor with non-small cell lung cancer that progressed on radiotherapy plus ipilimumab. This specimen was peripheral blood, taken from a patient treated with radiotherapy plus ipilimumab. The CDR3 loop is CASTLSGGLNTEAFF. CDR3 in DNA: TGTGCCAGCACCCTTTCCGGGGGACTGAACACTGAAGCTTTCTTT.